Given below is one T cell receptor (beta chain) in context. This sample was taken from a study of T cell clones after liver transplantation. Trimming removed 5 bases at V and 1 base at J, with 9 bases between. Germline-derived CDR1 and CDR2 are MNHNY and SVGAGI (reference sequence). The CDR3 has 15 amino acids. Clones were read by immunoSEQ multiplex PCR, and TCRdb kept only the in-frame ones, dropping some. The data hold around 35,000 clones, with more than 90% observed a single time. The sequence was collected from a human patient who received a liver transplant. Some T cells may be graft donor cells. The V and J genes are TRBV6-6 and TRBJ2-6; D unclear. The sequenced sample was CD8+ T cells from blood, obtained 12 months after liver transplant. The CDR3 here is CASSIEMSGANVLTF. CDR3 nucleotides: TGTGCCAGCAGTATCGAGATGTCTGGGGCCAACGTCCTGACTTTC.